A single sample is the source of the 25 T cell receptor beta chains below, sequenced in a study of blood T cell repertoires in COVID-19. Produced via immunoSEQ multiplex PCR; TCRdb's table is partial and in-frame only. The sample carries under 60,000 clones, less than 90% recorded once. Sequencing was performed on peripheral blood. The receptors stem from a human donor in a cohort sampled during active COVID-19.

This clone was seen a single time. This sequence joins TRBV19 and TRBJ2-6; perhaps TRBD1 as D (5 bases). V shed 1 base and J shed 0 bases, with 10 bases lying between them. Germline V gives CDR1 LNHDA, CDR2 SQIVND (reference sequence). There are 17 residues in the CDR3. CDR3 amino acids: CASSIGYTGSGANVLTF. The CDR3 coding sequence is TGTGCCAGTAGTATAGGCTACACAGGCTCTGGGGCCAACGTCCTGACTTTC.

Written as DNA, the CDR3 is TGTGCCAGCTCACTATCCGGGACAGTACGGGAAAAACTGTTTTTT. This codes for CASSLSGTVREKLFF. The chain joins TRBV18 to TRBJ1-4, with 7 bases lining up with TRBD1. With V trimmed by 4 bases and J by 8 bases, 10 bases remained unmatched. CDR3 length: 15 residues. In germline, CDR1 is KGHSH, CDR2 LQKENI.

The rearrangement uses TRBV5-1 and TRBJ2-1; 11 bases line up with TRBD2. V trimming: 1 base; J trimming: 0 bases; junction bases outside the gene matches: 3. Per the germline V gene, CDR1 is SGHRS and CDR2 is YFSETQ. The CDR3 is made up of 17 amino acids. The CDR3: CASSLTSGGSSYNEQFF. The DNA for the CDR3 is TGCGCCAGCAGCTTGACTAGCGGGGGCAGCTCCTACAATGAGCAGTTCTTC. Drawing the rest from reference TRBV5-1 and TRBJ2-1, the complete variable domain is KAGVTQTPRYLIKTRGQQVTLSCSPISGHRSVSWYQQTPGQGLQFLFEYFSETQRNKGNFPGRFSGRQFSNSRSEMNVSTLELGDSALYLCASSLTSGGSSYNEQFFGPGTRLTVL.

The gene calls are TRBV28 and TRBJ1-5; TRBD1 agrees at 7 bases. J was trimmed by 7 bases and V by 3 bases; bases with no gene match: 21. Germline V lookup: CDR1 MDHEN, CDR2 SYDVKM. The CDR3 consists of 19 residues. The DNA for the CDR3 is TGTGCCAGCAGTTTGGCTTGTCGAAACCGGGACAGATGGTGCCAGCCCCAGCATTTT. Amino acids: CASSLACRNRDRWCQPQHF.

The V call is TRBV28, the J call TRBJ2-5; D gene unclear. This CDR3 has 13 amino acids. The germline CDR1 and CDR2 sequences are MDHEN and SYDVKM. The V gene lost 6 bases and the J gene lost 4 bases, with 12 bases spanning the gap. For the CDR3, the DNA is TGTGCCAGCAGAACACCAACGGGAGAGACCCAGTACTTC. As protein: CASRTPTGETQYF. The full variable domain, its missing parts supplied by reference TRBV28 and TRBJ2-5, is DVKVTQSSRYLVKRTGEKVFLECVQDMDHENMFWYRQDPGLGLRLIYFSYDVKMKEKGDIPEGYSVSREKKERFSLILESASTNQTSMYLCASRTPTGETQYFGPGTRLLVL.

This rearrangement joins TRBV3-1 (or the pseudogene TRBV3-2) to TRBJ2-7, with TRBD2 matching 11 bases. Germline assignment: CDR1 LGHDT and CDR2 YNNKEL (reference sequence). The length of the CDR3 is 16 residues. The V segment lost 1 base and the J segment 3 bases; nucleotides outside the gene matches: 5. CDR3 bases: TGTGCCAGCAGCCAAGGCGGACTAGCGGGCTACTACGAGCAGTACTTC. This codes for CASSQGGLAGYYEQYF.

The gene calls are TRBV2 and TRBJ1-5; D unclear. The CDR3 contains 15 residues. In germline, CDR1 is SNHLY, CDR2 FYNNEI. Trimming took off 7 bases at V and 0 bases at J, with 13 bases between the two ends. The CDR3 loop reads CASKLVPGSNQPQHF. In DNA form, the CDR3 reads TGTGCCAGCAAACTTGTCCCCGGTAGCAATCAGCCCCAGCATTTT.

The chain employs TRBV3-1 (or the pseudogene TRBV3-2) and TRBJ2-7; TRBD2 is a possible D gene (6 bases). Germline-derived CDR1 and CDR2 are LGHDT and YNNKEL (reference sequence). V gave up 1 base and J gave up 6 bases, with 22 bases separating them. This CDR3 region has 17 residues. The CDR3 nucleotides are TGTGCCAGCAGCCAAGGAGAATCTAGGTACAGGAGGGGCGAGCAGTACTTC. Translated, it gives CASSQGESRYRRGEQYF.

By share, this clone counts as medium-sized. The chain recombines TRBV6-2 or TRBV6-3 with TRBJ2-7; 7 nucleotides align to TRBD2. Germline assignment: CDR1 MNHEY and CDR2 SVGEGT. V shed 6 bases and J 1 base; nucleotides not matched to a gene: 9. The CDR3 consists of 15 residues. The CDR3 protein is CASSFGTNPSYEQYF. The DNA of the CDR3 is TGTGCCAGCAGCTTCGGGACTAATCCTTCCTACGAGCAGTACTTC.

The V and J genes are TRBV5-1 and TRBJ1-1, with 9 bases matching TRBD1. Trimming cost V 0 bases and J 4 bases; bases outside gene matches: 4. The germline gives CDR1 SGHRS, CDR2 YFSETQ. The CDR3 runs 15 residues. CDR3 sequence (DNA): TGCGCCAGCAGCTTGGGCACGGACAGGGGCACTGAAGCTTTCTTT. This gives the protein CASSLGTDRGTEAFF.

The rearrangement joins TRBV7-9 to TRBJ2-7; 8 bases are shared with TRBD2. The germline gives CDR1 SEHNR, CDR2 FQNEAQ (reference sequence). V shed 5 bases and J 3 bases; nucleotides not matched to a gene: 6. This CDR3 is built from 14 residues. The CDR3 nucleotides are TGTGCCAGCAGCCTAGGCGGGACTAGCTACGAGCAGTACTTC. It specifies CASSLGGTSYEQYF.

V usage is TRBV21-1 and J usage is TRBJ2-5; TRBD2, the table's D call, was not compared with the DNA. TRBV21-1 is deemed a pseudogene. CDR3 size: 20 residues. CDR3 amino acids: CASSKGRGQTLLAGAETQYF. The CDR3 DNA sequence: TGTGCCAGCAGCAAGGGAAGAGGACAGACCTTACTAGCGGGAGCGGAGACCCAGTACTTC.

The gene calls are TRBV20-1 and TRBJ2-7, with D unresolved. The V end lost 1 base, the J end lost 4 bases, and 5 bases lay between the germline ends. CDR1 and CDR2 from the germline V gene are DFQATT and SNEGSKA (reference sequence). This CDR3 has 11 residues. The CDR3: CSARAPYEQYF. Written as DNA, the CDR3 is TGCAGTGCTAGAGCCCCATACGAGCAGTACTTC.

This clone has only one observation. The rearrangement joins TRBV5-4 to TRBJ2-3; 7 bases agree with TRBD2. The CDR3 is 16 residues long. Looked up from germline, CDR1 is SGHNT and CDR2 is YYREEE (reference sequence). V lost 0 bases and J lost 2; bases outside the gene matches: 6. CDR3 amino acids: CASSLGVAGYTDTQYF. The CDR3 DNA reads TGTGCCAGCAGCTTGGGGGTAGCGGGTTACACAGATACGCAGTATTTT.

This chain links TRBV27 with TRBJ2-4, with 8 bases aligning to TRBD2. V dropped 2 bases and J dropped 8; count of bases not matched to a gene: 8. CDR1 and CDR2 (germline): MNHEY, SMNVEV (reference sequence). The CDR3 loop spans 15 amino acids. The CDR3 loop is CASSLTGRAGDIQYF. The CDR3, as DNA: TGTGCCAGCAGTTTAACCGGGAGGGCCGGGGACATTCAGTACTTC.

The chain recombines TRBV6-2 or TRBV6-3 with TRBJ2-3, with a tentative D call TRBD2 (5 bases). Germline V gives CDR1 MNHEY, CDR2 SVGEGT. The CDR3 has 14 residues. Trimming stripped 5 bases from V and 2 bases from J, with 11 bases between. CDR3 amino acids: CASSSGSYTDTQYF. CDR3 in DNA: TGTGCCAGCAGTAGCGGTTCTTACACAGATACGCAGTATTTT.

The chain links TRBV9 to TRBJ1-3, with D maybe TRBD1 (5 bases). Looked up from germline, CDR1 is SGDLS and CDR2 is YYNGEE. Between the trimmed V and J ends, which lost 4 bases and 1 base, there was a span of 12 bases. The CDR3 covers 15 residues. CDR3 in DNA: TGTGCCAGCAGCCCAGTTCAGGGTTCTGGAAACACCATATATTTT. Encoded protein: CASSPVQGSGNTIYF.

The chain couples TRBV28 to TRBJ2-1; 7 bases fit TRBD1. CDR1 is MDHEN and CDR2 is SYDVKM in the germline V gene. This CDR3 region has 19 residues. Unmatched junction bases numbered 17, after V lost 2 bases and J lost 4 bases. The CDR3 sequence: CASSLLQGVVVGKYNEQFF. Here the CDR3 DNA reads TGTGCCAGCAGTTTACTCCAGGGGGTCGTCGTCGGGAAGTACAATGAGCAGTTCTTC.

This chain connects TRBV18 to TRBJ1-2, with D perhaps TRBD1 (5 bases). The germline V gene has CDR1 KGHSH and CDR2 LQKENI. The V and J ends lost 4 bases and 2 bases respectively, with 14 bases between them. The CDR3 covers 15 residues. DNA of the CDR3: TGTGCCAGCTCACAGACCGACAGACCGAACTATGGCTACACCTTC. The encoded protein is CASSQTDRPNYGYTF.

V and J are TRBV5-1 and TRBJ2-7; D might be TRBD2 (5 bases). V was trimmed by 0 bases and J by 3 bases, leaving 7 bases between them. Per the germline V gene, CDR1 is SGHRS and CDR2 is YFSETQ. The CDR3 sequence is 13 residues long. The CDR3 DNA reads as TGCGCCAGCAGCTTGGTGAGGGTCTACGAGCAGTACTTC. Encoded protein: CASSLVRVYEQYF.

The chain employs TRBV3-1 (or the pseudogene TRBV3-2) and TRBJ2-7, with D tentatively TRBD2 (6 bases). Germline CDR1 LGHDT, CDR2 YNNKEL (reference sequence). The ends were cut back, 5 bases at V and 1 base at J, with 9 bases in the middle. CDR3 length: 13 amino acids. CDR3 DNA sequence: TGTGCCAGCAGCTATAGCGGTTCCTACGAGCAGTACTTC. This gives the protein CASSYSGSYEQYF.

The chain recombines TRBV18 with TRBJ2-5; no reliable D call. This CDR3 is 12 amino acids long. Trimming stripped 4 bases from V and 0 bases from J, with 3 bases between. Germline V gene lookup returns CDR1 KGHSH and CDR2 LQKENI. The CDR3 reads CASSLNQETQYF. CDR3 nucleotide sequence: TGTGCCAGCTCACTTAACCAAGAGACCCAGTACTTC. Full variable domain (rest looked up from reference TRBV18 and TRBJ2-5): NAGVMQNPRHLVRRRGQEARLRCSPMKGHSHVYWYRQLPEEGLKFMVYLQKENIIDESGMPKERFSAEFPKEGPSILRIQQVVRGDSAAYFCASSLNQETQYFGPGTRLLVL.

The chain has TRBV4-2 and TRBJ1-1; D is perhaps TRBD1 (6 bases). V gave up 0 bases and J gave up 11 bases, with 10 bases separating them. Germline V gene data show CDR1 as LGHNA and CDR2 as YNFKEQ. The CDR3 sequence is 12 residues long. The chain's CDR3 is CASSQEQGFAFF. The CDR3 DNA sequence: TGTGCCAGCAGCCAAGAGCAGGGGTTCGCTTTCTTT.

The chain recombines TRBV29-1 with TRBJ1-2; the match to TRBD1 covers 9 bases. Germline trimming cut 4 bases from V and 3 bases from J; bases unmatched to any gene: 6. CDR3 length: 14 residues. Germline lookup yields CDR1 SQVTM and CDR2 ANQGSEA. The CDR3 sequence is CSVGPRDRDYGYTF. CDR3 bases: TGCAGCGTTGGCCCCCGGGACAGGGACTATGGCTACACCTTC.

The CDR3 here is CSHDSLQETQYF. As DNA, the CDR3 is TGCAGCCACGACAGCTTACAAGAGACCCAGTACTTC. The chain uses TRBV29-1 and TRBJ2-5; tentatively, D is TRBD1 (5 bases). Germline-derived CDR1 and CDR2 are SQVTM and ANQGSEA. This CDR3 comprises 12 residues. V was clipped by 8 bases and J by 2 bases, with 12 bases between them.